The clone carrying this T cell receptor beta chain appeared once. Produced via immunoSEQ multiplex PCR; TCRdb's table is partial and in-frame only. There are hundreds of thousands of clones in the sample; roughly 80% occur only once, and 7.9% lies in the top ten. The sample is drawn from a study of blood T cell repertoires in COVID-19. Germline V gives CDR1 MNHEY, CDR2 SVGAGI. The CDR3 is 13 residues long. Trimming left V 8 bases short and J 2 bases short, with 11 bases between. Sequenced sample: peripheral blood. The chain links TRBV6-5 to TRBJ2-3; D gene uncertain. The TCR comes from a woman of 80 years or more with acute or convalescent COVID-19. In DNA form, the CDR3 reads TGTGCCAGCCGCCAAACTTCCACAGATACGCAGTATTTT. Translated, it gives CASRQTSTDTQYF.